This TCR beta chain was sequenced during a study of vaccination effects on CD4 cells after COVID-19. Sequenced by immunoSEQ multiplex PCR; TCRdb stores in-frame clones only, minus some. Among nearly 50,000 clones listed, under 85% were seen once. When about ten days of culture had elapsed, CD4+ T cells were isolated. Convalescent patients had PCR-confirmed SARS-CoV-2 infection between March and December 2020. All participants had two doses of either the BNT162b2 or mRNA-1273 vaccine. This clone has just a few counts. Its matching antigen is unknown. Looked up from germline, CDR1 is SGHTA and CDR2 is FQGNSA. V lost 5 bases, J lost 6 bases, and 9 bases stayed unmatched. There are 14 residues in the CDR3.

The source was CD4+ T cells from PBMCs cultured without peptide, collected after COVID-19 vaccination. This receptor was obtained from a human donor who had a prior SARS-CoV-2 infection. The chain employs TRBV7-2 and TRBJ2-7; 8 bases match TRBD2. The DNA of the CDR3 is TGTGCCAGCAGCCCCCGGGGGGGTTTAGGCGAGCAGTACTTC. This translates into CASSPRGGLGEQYF.